This entry concerns a single TCR beta chain. The antigen is unknown. A read error may produce the germline difference seen at one junction end. Germline assignment: CDR1 MNHNS and CDR2 SASEGT. The CDR3 length is 13 residues. Priming with a constant-region primer yielded TCR beta cDNA from 500 ng total RNA. Modified slightly, ARM-PCR produced TCR beta libraries over three nested multiplex PCR rounds. Use of TRBV1-TRBV30 forward primers with a C-beta reverse primer characterized the first two PCR rounds, which lasted nine to eleven cycles each. Each CDR3 protein is one row after TCRdb ran MiXCR on the multiplex PCR reads. The sample has about 190,000 distinct CDR3 sequences, around four fifths seen once; the top ten hold approximately 18%. This record belongs to a study of tumor-infiltrating lymphocytes in primary liver carcinoma. Study overall: Tumors, staged T1-T3 N0M0, spanned roughly 4 to 11 cm. Findings and caveats of the study: Less overlap was seen in tumor-adjacent and tumor-blood pairs than in tumor region pairs.

Total RNA and DNA came together from approximately 20-30 mg of bulk tissue without cell sorting. The cohort consisted of patients whose primary liver carcinoma was surgically resected. The study found over 90% viable tumor cells in every tumor sample. This TCR was recovered from a man aged 35 to 55 with primary liver carcinoma and hepatitis B virus infection. The rearrangement joins TRBV6-1 to TRBJ2-1; D might be TRBD1 (6 bases). Sample: tumor tissue from primary liver carcinoma. The DNA of the CDR3 is TGTGCTAGCAGTAAACCCCAGGGGAATGAGCAGTTCTTC. Encoded protein: CASSKPQGNEQFF.